This TCR beta chain was documented in a study of neurological immune-mediated disorders. This clonotype has at least ten counts. MiXCR was run by TCRdb on the 5' RACE reads, yielding one entry per CDR3 protein. The sample contains some 87,000 distinct CDR3 sequences, almost 6% of which appear only once. The sample's time point: longitudinal time-point 2. The germline V gene encodes CDR1 SGHRS and CDR2 YFSETQ. With V trimmed by 4 bases and J by 2 bases, 9 bases remained unmatched. The CDR3 covers 18 residues. Material for sequencing was PBMCs. This receptor was obtained from an older woman with multiple sclerosis. The chain combines TRBV5-1 with TRBJ2-6, with 10 bases lining up with TRBD1. The CDR3, as DNA: TGCGCCAGCAGCCCCCGGGACAGGGGACTTGCTGGGGCCAACGTCCTGACTTTC. Amino acids: CASSPRDRGLAGANVLTF.